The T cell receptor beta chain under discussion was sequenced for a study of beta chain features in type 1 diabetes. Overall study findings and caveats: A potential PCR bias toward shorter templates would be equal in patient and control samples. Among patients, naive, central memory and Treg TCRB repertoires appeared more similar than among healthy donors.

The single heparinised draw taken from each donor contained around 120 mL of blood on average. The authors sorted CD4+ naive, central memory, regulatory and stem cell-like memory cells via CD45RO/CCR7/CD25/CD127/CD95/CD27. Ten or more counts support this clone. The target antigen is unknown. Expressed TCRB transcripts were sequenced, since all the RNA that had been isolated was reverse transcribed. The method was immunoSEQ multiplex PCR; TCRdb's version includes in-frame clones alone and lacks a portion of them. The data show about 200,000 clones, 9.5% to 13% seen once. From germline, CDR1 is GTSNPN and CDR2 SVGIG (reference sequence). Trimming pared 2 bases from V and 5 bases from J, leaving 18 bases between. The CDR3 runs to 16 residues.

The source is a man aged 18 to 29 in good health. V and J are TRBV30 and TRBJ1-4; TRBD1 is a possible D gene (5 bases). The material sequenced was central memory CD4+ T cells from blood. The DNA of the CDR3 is TGTGCCTGGAGTCCCCGTTGGGGCGGCCTAAATGAAAAACTGTTTTTT. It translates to CAWSPRWGGLNEKLFF.